This T cell receptor beta chain is drawn from a study of monozygotic twins with inflammatory bowel disease. From the 5' RACE reads, TCRdb lists one entry per CDR3 protein and no DNA. The repertoire table contains roughly 330,000 distinct CDR3 sequences. The CDR3 loop spans 15 amino acids. Germline V gene sequence: CDR1 SGHDT, CDR2 YYEEEE. The chain joins TRBV5-6 to TRBJ1-1. The source is a human donor with ulcerative colitis or Crohn's disease, or a healthy co-twin of an affected twin (not recorded which). Sequenced material: blood. CDR3 region: CASSLYGGKNTEAFF.